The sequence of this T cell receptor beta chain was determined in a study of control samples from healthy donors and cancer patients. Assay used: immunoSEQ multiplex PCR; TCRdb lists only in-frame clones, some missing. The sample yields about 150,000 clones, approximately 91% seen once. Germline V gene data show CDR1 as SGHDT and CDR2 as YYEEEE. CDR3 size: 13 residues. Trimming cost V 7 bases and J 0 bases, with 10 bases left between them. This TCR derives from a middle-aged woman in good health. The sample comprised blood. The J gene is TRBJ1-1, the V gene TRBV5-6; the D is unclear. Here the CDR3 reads CASRGQMNTEAFF. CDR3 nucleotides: TGTGCCAGCCGCGGGCAGATGAACACTGAAGCTTTCTTT.